This T cell receptor beta chain is from a study of cytomegalovirus exposure and HLA in healthy donors. The primer mix had 60 Vbeta and 13 Jbeta primers. The repertoire was sequenced with immunoSEQ multiplex PCR; TCRdb's copy has only in-frame clones and lacks some. This sample has about 160,000 clones, with around 85% found just once. This clone came up once. The CDR3 covers 13 residues. Germline-derived CDR1 and CDR2 are MDHEN and SYDVKM. V shed 3 bases, J shed 6 bases, and the junction held 4 bases outside the gene matches. The chain links TRBV28 to TRBJ2-5, with 7 bases aligning to TRBD2. The sequence came from a man aged 50-60 years in good health and CMV-seropositive. The specimen sequenced was PBMCs. In nucleotides, the CDR3 is TGTGCCAGCAGTTTGGGGGGGAAGCAGACCCAGTACTTC. Amino acids: CASSLGGKQTQYF.